The clone carrying this T cell receptor (beta chain) occurred a few times. The CDR3 totals 14 residues. Between the trimmed V and J ends, which lost 4 bases and 3 bases, there was a span of 12 bases. The germline CDR1 and CDR2 sequences are LNHDA and SQIVND (reference sequence). The sample originates from a study of shared T cell receptors in the human thymus. Data came from immunoSEQ multiplex PCR; TCRdb stores just in-frame clones and leaves some out. The sample yields approximately 580,000 clones, around three quarters seen once. These data were also filed under a second study, of human thymus T cells. From that report: Donor material was obtained from healthy Finnish infants undergoing corrective surgery for congenital heart defects.

This sequence was found in a boy younger than two with a congenital heart defect. The source material was thymocytes. The chain recombines TRBV19 with TRBJ1-2; TRBD1 might be the D (6 bases). For the CDR3, the DNA is TGTGCCAGTAGTACCGCAGGGGTGGACTATGGCTACACCTTC. This encodes CASSTAGVDYGYTF.